This T cell receptor beta chain was sequenced during a study of blood T cell repertoires in COVID-19. Study overall: Material from acute and convalescent COVID-19 was sourced from the United States, Italy and Spain. The analysed material was cDNA or gDNA that came from T cells, B-cell-depleted T cells, or PBMCs.

In the authors' workflow: For nucleated cells, counts were estimated from reference gene primer amplification. Sequencing used immunoSEQ multiplex PCR; TCRdb keeps in-frame clones, though not all of them. V, J and clone size are those of that table, while D and trimming were read from the DNA. This sample carries 80,000 or so clones, more than 75% of them seen once, and the ten largest clones take 1.5% to 2.5%. Material for sequencing was peripheral blood. This TCR was recovered from a woman aged 60-70 years with acute or convalescent COVID-19.

The DNA for the CDR3 is TGTGCCAGCAGTCAATCTAGCGGGACCTTCTCCTACGAGCAGTACTTC. Its translation: CASSQSSGTFSYEQYF. The rearrangement uses TRBV5-8 and TRBJ2-7; 9 bases line up with TRBD2. J gave up 0 bases and V 5 bases, and 9 bases lay outside the gene matches. The CDR3 runs to 16 residues. The germline V gene encodes CDR1 SGHTS and CDR2 YDEGEE.